This is a list of T cell receptor beta chains from one sample in a study of cytomegalovirus exposure and HLA in healthy donors. The table came from immunoSEQ multiplex PCR; TCRdb's copy has only in-frame clones and leaves some out. The top ten clones hold 4.1% of a sample with 150,000 to 200,000 clones, around 83% of them seen once. The sequenced material came from PBMCs. The receptors stem from a man aged 50 to 60 in good health and CMV-seropositive. CDR3s include the opening cysteine and the closing phenylalanine or tryptophan. The D gene is left open where the match is weak.

d_gene	v_gene	j_gene	CDR3aa
TRBD1	TRBV9	TRBJ2-7	CASSAGTGGRYEQYF
-	TRBV19	TRBJ1-4	CASSLRGVNEKLFF
TRBD2	TRBV9	TRBJ2-3	CASSVLSRLAGVEGADTQYF
-	TRBV27	TRBJ2-7	CASSTLLAGGTSYEQYF
TRBD2	TRBV29-1	TRBJ2-1	CSVSGTRTYNEQFF
TRBD1	TRBV6-6	TRBJ2-7	CASSYGTGRYEQYF
-	TRBV4-3	TRBJ1-1	CASSQEANGGGTEAFF
TRBD1	TRBV5-1	-	CASSLEIGTGLEQYF
-	TRBV19	TRBJ2-2	CASSKLQGRATGELFF
TRBD1	TRBV5-1	TRBJ1-3	CASSPDRVGGNTIYF
TRBD1	TRBV18	TRBJ2-7	CASSRGQGTLYEQYF
-	TRBV5-1	TRBJ2-5	CASSFGTSQETQYF
TRBD1	TRBV5-1	TRBJ1-2	CASSRDRGDFGYTF
TRBD1	TRBV5-1	TRBJ2-7	CASSLDWDRGYEQYF
-	TRBV2	TRBJ2-2	CASSVQGGTGELFF
TRBD2	TRBV7-2	TRBJ2-3	CASSLGGKRGRTDTQYF
-	TRBV28	TRBJ1-2	CASSFRGSGANYGYTF
-	TRBV5-1	TRBJ2-7	CASSSLTSYEQYF
TRBD1	TRBV10-3	TRBJ1-1	CAISAGQGAEAFF
-	TRBV5-6	TRBJ2-7	CASSRGGGAYEQYF
TRBD2	TRBV4-2	TRBJ2-1	CASSQSSNRGGYNEQFF
TRBD2	TRBV5-1	TRBJ2-7	CASSSGTSGNYEQYF
TRBD1	TRBV9	TRBJ1-6	CASSGTRDSYNSPLHF
TRBD1	TRBV9	TRBJ1-3	CASSGYQGVSGNTIYF
TRBD2	TRBV4-3	TRBJ2-7	CASSQASGGTYEQYF
-	TRBV6-4	TRBJ2-1	CASSDDPDYNEQFF
TRBD2	TRBV9	TRBJ2-5	CASSATSGTHETQYF
TRBD1	TRBV4-1	TRBJ1-1	CASSQGGQLMNTEAFF
TRBD2	TRBV9	TRBJ2-3	CASSVGASGSLDTQYF
-	TRBV19	TRBJ2-2	CASSIMGGRDTGELFF
-	TRBV7-9	TRBJ2-3	CASSPTGRAEDTQYF
TRBD1	TRBV4-1	TRBJ1-2	CASSQVGTGDYGYTF
-	TRBV29-1	TRBJ1-1	CSGQRIGEAFF
TRBD2	TRBV6-1	TRBJ2-1	CASSEAGLASNEQFF
-	TRBV10-1	TRBJ2-2	CASRTMGLLTGELFF
-	TRBV6-5	TRBJ2-1	CASSRQITYNEQFF
TRBD2	TRBV10-3	TRBJ2-6	CAINAGGPGANVLTF
-	TRBV5-5	TRBJ2-1	CASSFSGDEQFF
TRBD2	TRBV7-3	TRBJ2-1	CASSLIGAGGSYNEQFF
TRBD1	TRBV29-1	TRBJ1-1	CSVGQGVGTEAFF
TRBD1	TRBV5-1	TRBJ2-2	CASSLAPGQGASGELFF
TRBD1	TRBV9	-	CASSPGTGRTYEQYF
TRBD2	TRBV6-4	TRBJ2-1	CASSDWETSGGRSYNEQFF